This T cell receptor beta chain was observed in a study of CD8+ T cells in alopecia areata. Reverse transcription of extracted RNA yielded cDNA, which provided the sequencing template. The table came from immunoSEQ multiplex PCR; TCRdb's copy has only in-frame clones and leaves some out. Found here are about 150,000 clones, 80% to 90% of them singletons; the top ten hold about 15%. Deletions cut 3 bases from V and 4 bases from J, with 7 bases between. The CDR3 has 13 residues. CDR1 is MNHNS and CDR2 is SASEGT in the germline V gene. The chain recombines TRBV6-1 with TRBJ1-3; D not resolved. This sample comprised CD8+ T cells sorted from blood, obtained at week 0. This TCR was recovered from a human donor with alopecia areata. CDR3 loop: CASSEGVGNTIYF. CDR3 DNA: TGTGCCAGCAGTGAGGGCGTAGGAAACACCATATATTTT.